This T cell receptor beta chain emerged from a study of cytomegalovirus exposure and HLA in healthy donors. Comments on this clone: The antigen is not known.

V lost 6 bases, J lost 2 bases, and 10 bases lay in between. There are 13 residues in the CDR3. The germline CDR1 and CDR2 sequences are MNHEY and SVGAGI. PCR involved 60 Vbeta and 13 Jbeta primers. Assay: immunoSEQ multiplex PCR; the TCRdb copy retains only in-frame clones and omits some. The data show roughly 150,000 clones, approximately 71% seen once. General observations from the study: A later analysis linked a missense DCLRE1C variant to TCR beta V- and J-gene trimming. Accurate prediction of HLA-A and HLA-B alleles (for most subjects) was reportedly achieved from TCR beta sequences. Presence/absence analyses assumed roughly uniform sequencing depth across donors, which may not hold. In terms of immune exposure information, only CMV serostatus was available.

The sequence came from a woman younger than 30 in good health and CMV-seropositive. The sequenced sample consisted of PBMCs. This chain links TRBV6-5 with TRBJ2-5, with a tentative D call TRBD1 (6 bases). The CDR3 DNA sequence: TGTGCCAGCAGCGGGACACGGCAAGAGACCCAGTACTTC. It translates to CASSGTRQETQYF.